The 8 T cell receptor beta chains below all came from one sample that was sequenced in a study of T cells in Graves' hyperthyroidism and ophthalmopathy. TCR beta CDR3 region amplification was performed from RNA transcripts. Carried out on the TCR CDR3, a first-round RT-PCR used the HTBI primer set. TCRdb ran MiXCR on the multiplex PCR reads and lists one entry per CDR3 protein. The sample yields 300,000 to 400,000 distinct CDR3 sequences, approximately 18% seen once. What was sequenced was blood. These receptors were taken from a man younger than 30 with Graves' ophthalmopathy.

This clonotype has more than one count but fewer than ten. The chain combines TRBV7-9 with TRBJ1-4; D remains ambiguous. V lost 0 bases and J 3 bases, leaving 14 bases between the germline ends. The germline CDR1 and CDR2 sequences are SEHNR and FQNEAQ (reference sequence). The CDR3 length is 17 residues. CDR3 sequence reads: CASSLAGRGKPNEKLFF. CDR3 coding DNA: TGTGCCAGCAGCTTAGCTGGTAGAGGGAAGCCTAATGAAAAACTGTTTTTT.

There are many counts of this clonotype. The chain carries TRBV3-1 and TRBJ1-2; 7 bases align to TRBD1. Germline V gene lookup returns CDR1 LGHDT and CDR2 YNNKEL (reference sequence). The CDR3 length is 15 residues. J was trimmed by 8 bases and V by 4 bases; bases with no gene match: 13. DNA of the CDR3: TGTGCCAGCAGCCGCGCCGACAGGGTGAGGGAAGGCTACACCTTC. This encodes CASSRADRVREGYTF.

This clonotype was detected ten times or more. The chain combines TRBV18 with TRBJ1-2; D is uncertain. CDR3 size: 14 residues. From germline, CDR1 is KGHSH and CDR2 LQKENI. V lost 1 base, J lost 1 base, and 7 bases lay in between. The CDR3 here is CASSPQQSNYGYTF. The DNA for the CDR3 is TGTGCCAGCTCACCACAACAGAGTAACTATGGCTACACCTTC.

The chain links TRBV5-4 to TRBJ2-7; tentatively, D is TRBD1 or TRBD2 (5 bases each). The CDR3 runs 15 residues. In germline, CDR1 is SGHNT, CDR2 YYREEE (reference sequence). Trimming removed 3 bases at V and 7 bases at J, with 20 bases between. CDR3 DNA sequence: TGTGCCAGCAGCTCCCGGGACGCCCCAAGGAGGGAGCAGTACTTC. The encoded protein is CASSSRDAPRREQYF.

V usage is TRBV20-1 and J usage is TRBJ1-1; TRBD1 matches 7 bases. The ends lost 6 bases at V and 5 bases at J; junction bases unmatched: 12. CDR3 length: 14 amino acids. Germline V gives CDR1 DFQATT, CDR2 SNEGSKA (reference sequence). DNA of the CDR3: TGCAGTGCCCCGCCGGCAGGGGGGGGGACTGAAGCTTTCTTT. Translation: CSAPPAGGGTEAFF.

This clonotype was detected many times. The J gene is TRBJ2-3, the V gene TRBV11-2; no definite D call. The CDR3 has 12 amino acids. V shed 2 bases and J shed 4 bases, with 4 bases lying between them. Per germline, CDR1 SGHAT and CDR2 FQNNGV. In DNA form, the CDR3 reads TGTGCCAGCAGCTTAATGCCAGATACGCAGTATTTT. Translating gives CASSLMPDTQYF.

V is TRBV15 and J is TRBJ1-1; tentatively, D is TRBD1 (5 bases). V lost 5 bases and J 4 bases, leaving 14 bases between the germline ends. This CDR3 is built from 14 residues. Germline assignment: CDR1 LNHNV and CDR2 YYDKDF (reference sequence). The CDR3 DNA sequence: TGTGCCACCAGCCCCAAGGCAGGGAGCACTGAAGCTTTCTTT. The encoded protein is CATSPKAGSTEAFF.

Regarding this clonotype: A read error is possible here, since a much larger clone lies one base away. This chain uses TRBV12-3 or TRBV12-4 with TRBJ2-1; D possibly matches TRBD1 or TRBD2 (5 bases each). This CDR3 contains 16 residues. CDR3 amino acids: CASSSTPGPSYNGQFF. The CDR3 DNA reads TGTGCCAGCAGTTCCACTCCGGGGCCCTCCTACAATGGGCAGTTCTTC.